Presented here are 22 T cell receptor beta chains from one specimen sequenced in a study of vaccination and CD4 T cells after COVID-19. Treatment described: approximately 9-day PBMC culture with coronavirus spike peptide pools or control peptides (ViraFEST assay). Sequence data for DNA of cultured CD4+ T cells were generated by the Oncomine TCR Beta short-read assay. One entry per CDR3 protein results from TCRdb running MiXCR on the PCR reads. The repertoire holds about 26,000 distinct CDR3 sequences, 40% to 45% seen once, with 11% in the top ten. No antigen has been assigned to these receptors. Input material: CD4+ T cells from blood, cultured in vitro. The source is a human donor who had recovered from COVID-19.

This clonotype came up a few times. The V and J genes are TRBV7-2 and TRBJ1-5; 10 positions match TRBD1. Germline trimming cut 5 bases from V and 6 bases from J; bases unmatched to any gene: 1. Germline assignment: CDR1 SGHTA and CDR2 FQGNSA. The CDR3 length is 13 residues. CDR3 protein: CASSGQGGQPQHF. The DNA for the CDR3 is TGTGCCAGCAGCGGACAGGGGGGTCAGCCCCAGCATTTT.

The chain employs TRBV6-1 and TRBJ2-2, with a possible D match to TRBD2 (6 bases). Per germline, CDR1 MNHNS and CDR2 SASEGT. CDR3 length: 15 amino acids. Trimming shortened V by 6 bases and J by 3 bases, and 14 bases separated the two germline ends. The chain's CDR3 is CASRKTSLDTGELFF. CDR3 nucleotides: TGTGCCAGCAGGAAGACTAGTCTCGACACCGGGGAGCTGTTTTTT.

This clonotype turned up a few times. The chain links TRBV6-2 or TRBV6-3 to TRBJ1-5; tentative D call: TRBD1 (6 bases). CDR1 is MNHEY, CDR2 SVGEGT, per germline. This CDR3 is 14 amino acids long. Trimming pared 4 bases from V and 5 bases from J, leaving 12 bases between. The chain's CDR3 is CASSSGEGDQPQHF. The CDR3 DNA sequence: TGTGCCAGCAGTTCTGGGGAGGGGGATCAGCCCCAGCATTTT.

This clonotype appeared a few times. The chain has TRBV6-1 and TRBJ1-2, with 10 bases aligning to TRBD1. The CDR3 covers 13 residues. Germline CDR1 MNHNS, CDR2 SASEGT. Germline trimming cut 6 bases from V and 7 bases from J; bases unmatched to any gene: 5. Written as DNA, the CDR3 is TGTGCCAGCAGGGCGACAGGGGGCTTTGGCTACACCTTC. Translation: CASRATGGFGYTF.

The genes are TRBV7-2 and TRBJ1-2; perhaps TRBD1 as D (5 bases). Germline CDR1 and CDR2: SGHTA and FQGNSA. The CDR3 has 16 amino acids. The V and J ends lost 1 base and 4 bases respectively, with 16 bases between them. CDR3 in DNA: TGTGCCAGCAGCTTAGATTCCGTGGGAGGGACCTATGGCTACACCTTC. Its translation is CASSLDSVGGTYGYTF.

The genes are TRBV24-1 and TRBJ2-3; 8 nucleotides agree with TRBD1. V gave up 7 bases and J gave up 1 base; unmatched junction bases: 9. Germline V gives CDR1 KGHDR, CDR2 SFDVKD. CDR3 length equals 16 residues. The CDR3 coding sequence is TGTGCCACCAGCGACCCCGACAGGGGAGGCACAGATACGCAGTATTTT. This codes for CATSDPDRGGTDTQYF.

This chain links TRBV2 with TRBJ1-2, with D unresolved. The germline V gene encodes CDR1 SNHLY and CDR2 FYNNEI. This CDR3 has 13 amino acids. The V and J ends lost 5 bases and 0 bases respectively, with 7 bases between them. The DNA of the CDR3 is TGTGCCAGCAGTTCCGGGACTAACTATGGCTACACCTTC. This sequence encodes CASSSGTNYGYTF.

This clonotype has just a few counts. This rearrangement joins TRBV6-1 to TRBJ2-5, with 8 nucleotides matching TRBD2. With V trimmed by 8 bases and J by 2 bases, 4 bases remained unmatched. In germline, CDR1 is MNHNS, CDR2 SASEGT. The CDR3 consists of 13 residues. CDR3 coding DNA: TGTGCCAGCGGAGCGGGGGTACAAGAGACCCAGTACTTC. Its protein product is CASGAGVQETQYF.

A single count supports this clonotype. This rearrangement joins TRBV3-1 to TRBJ1-1; D call uncertain. Trimming removed 2 bases at V and 1 base at J, with 11 bases between. The CDR3 loop spans 15 amino acids. Germline CDR1 is LGHDT and CDR2 is YNNKEL (reference sequence). In nucleotides, the CDR3 is TGTGCCAGCAGCCAACACATCTGGGAGAACACTGAAGCTTTCTTT. As protein: CASSQHIWENTEAFF.

The rearrangement joins TRBV19 to TRBJ2-6; no reliable D call. The CDR3 totals 14 residues. CDR1 and CDR2 (germline): LNHDA, SQIVND (reference sequence). The V and J ends lost 4 bases and 0 bases respectively, with 4 bases between them. This CDR3 reads CASSKRSGANVLTF. For the CDR3, the DNA is TGTGCCAGTAGTAAACGCTCTGGGGCCAACGTCCTGACTTTC.

This chain joins TRBV20-1 and TRBJ1-6; D perhaps matches TRBD1 (6 bases). Germline V gene lookup returns CDR1 DFQATT and CDR2 SNEGSKA (reference sequence). Deletions cut 6 bases from V and 7 bases from J, with 19 bases between. CDR3 length equals 15 residues. In DNA, the CDR3 is TGCAGTGCCCCGAGGGACACCCGAAGGAATTCACCCCTCCACTTT. Translating it yields CSAPRDTRRNSPLHF.

The sample holds a few counts of this clonotype. V is TRBV7-9 and J is TRBJ1-2; D gene unclear. V was cut by 0 bases and J by 1 base, with 15 bases left in between. CDR3 length: 17 amino acids. Germline lookup yields CDR1 SEHNR and CDR2 FQNEAQ (reference sequence). CDR3 nucleotide sequence: TGTGCCAGCAGCTTAGCTCTAGGGTATAGGGATAACTATGGCTACACCTTC. Amino acids: CASSLALGYRDNYGYTF.

This clonotype has just one count. CDR3 sequence: CASSFSPGLEDEQYF. Here the CDR3 DNA reads TGCGCCAGCAGCTTTTCTCCGGGGCTGGAAGACGAGCAGTACTTC. The J gene is TRBJ2-7, the V gene TRBV5-1; tentatively, D is TRBD1 or TRBD2 (5 bases each). V lost 2 bases, J lost 5 bases, and 17 bases lay in between. The CDR3 is 15 residues long. Germline V CDR1 and CDR2: SGHRS, YFSETQ. Drawing the rest from reference TRBV5-1 and TRBJ2-7, the complete variable domain is KAGVTQTPRYLIKTRGQQVTLSCSPISGHRSVSWYQQTPGQGLQFLFEYFSETQRNKGNFPGRFSGRQFSNSRSEMNVSTLELGDSALYLCASSFSPGLEDEQYFGPGTRLTVT.

This chain links TRBV21-1 with TRBJ1-2; the D call in the table, TRBD1, was not verified against the DNA. TRBV21-1 is a pseudogene locus. This CDR3 contains 15 residues. For the CDR3, the DNA is TGTGCCAGCAGCAAAGTTAAATTCGACAGGGACGGCTACACCTTC. This gives the protein CASSKVKFDRDGYTF.

This clonotype was detected a few times. The DNA is omitted, as the CDR3 cannot be located on it reliably, and the CDR3 follows TCRdb's listing. J is TRBJ1-1 and V is TRBV7-5; the table's D call of TRBD1 was not tested on the DNA. TRBV7-5 is a pseudogene. The CDR3 region is 13 residues in length, termini included. The CDR3 sequence is CISVPVDRLEAFF.

This clonotype appeared a single time. This chain links TRBV7-9 with TRBJ2-5; weak D call: TRBD2 (6 bases). There are 13 residues in the CDR3. Germline V lookup: CDR1 SEHNR, CDR2 FQNEAQ (reference sequence). Trimming stripped 4 bases from V and 1 base from J, with 7 bases between. Here the CDR3 reads CASSSGLQETQYF. The CDR3 DNA reads as TGTGCCAGCAGCTCGGGACTCCAAGAGACCCAGTACTTC. Looking up the rest from reference TRBV7-9 and TRBJ2-5 gives the full variable domain: DTGVSQNPRHKITKRGQNVTFRCDPISEHNRLYWYRQTLGQGPEFLTYFQNEAQLEKSRLLSDRFSAERPKGSFSTLEIQRTEQGDSAMYLCASSSGLQETQYFGPGTRLLVL.

Details on this clonotype: Relative to the germline gene, one junction end is altered; a read error may explain this. The chain couples TRBV7-9 to TRBJ1-6; D is uncertain. The germline V gene has CDR1 SEHNR and CDR2 FQNEAQ (reference sequence). The CDR3 length is 14 residues. The CDR3 protein is CASSLEASHSPLHF. The CDR3 DNA follows: TGTGCCAGCAGCTTAGAGGCCAGCCATTCACCTCTCCACTTT.

This clonotype was detected only once. The rearrangement links TRBV28 to TRBJ2-1; 9 positions agree with TRBD2. With 3 bases clipped from V and 4 bases from J, the junction kept 4 bases outside the gene matches. CDR1 and CDR2 (germline): MDHEN, SYDVKM. The CDR3 is 15 residues long. This CDR3 reads CASSFSGGFYNEQFF. The CDR3 DNA is TGTGCCAGCAGTTTTAGCGGGGGCTTTTACAATGAGCAGTTCTTC.

V gene TRBV2 combines with J gene TRBJ1-3, with 7 bases lining up with TRBD1. Per the germline V gene, CDR1 is SNHLY and CDR2 is FYNNEI. V dropped 5 bases and J dropped 3; count of bases not matched to a gene: 7. The CDR3 is 15 residues long. The chain's CDR3 is CASSSTGTDGNTIYF. DNA for the CDR3: TGTGCCAGCAGTAGCACCGGGACAGATGGAAACACCATATATTTT.

This clonotype has more than one count but fewer than ten. The chain uses TRBV7-2 and TRBJ1-2; 9 bases agree with TRBD1. Germline CDR1 is SGHTA and CDR2 is FQGNSA. CDR3 length: 16 amino acids. The trim removed 1 base at V and 4 bases at J, leaving 7 bases unmatched. The CDR3 DNA follows: TGTGCCAGCAGCTTAGGACCCACAGGGGGCGTCTATGGCTACACCTTC. It codes for CASSLGPTGGVYGYTF.

The CDR3 loop is CASSPRMKTEDTEAFF. The CDR3 DNA reads TGCGCCAGCAGCCCCCGGATGAAAACCGAGGACACTGAAGCTTTCTTT. The chain combines TRBV5-1 with TRBJ1-1; no clear D gene. CDR1 is SGHRS and CDR2 is YFSETQ in the germline V gene. CDR3 length equals 16 residues. Trimming took off 4 bases at V and 3 bases at J, with 19 bases between the two ends. The full variable domain, its missing parts supplied by reference TRBV5-1 and TRBJ1-1, is KAGVTQTPRYLIKTRGQQVTLSCSPISGHRSVSWYQQTPGQGLQFLFEYFSETQRNKGNFPGRFSGRQFSNSRSEMNVSTLELGDSALYLCASSPRMKTEDTEAFFGQGTRLTVV.

By sample share, this clonotype is medium-sized. Compared with germline, one end of the junction differs, possibly owing to a read error. The V gene is TRBV7-2, the J gene TRBJ1-2; TRBD1 agrees at 7 bases. The CDR3 is made up of 13 amino acids. Per germline, CDR1 SGHTA and CDR2 FQGNSA. The CDR3 sequence is CASSLRGQHVSFF. The CDR3, as DNA: TGTGCCAGCAGCTTACGGGGACAGCACGTCAGCTTCTTC.